This is a list of T cell receptor beta chains from one sample in a study of human T cells and chemical hapten exposure. TCRdb redid the calling of the RACE reads with MiXCR, one entry per CDR3 protein. Altogether a few hundred thousand distinct CDR3 sequences are present, about 6% being singletons, with the ten largest covering about 5%. The sample in question was whole blood, obtained in connection with sensitization to the hapten diphenylcyclopropenone (DPC). These receptors were obtained from a woman aged 18-29 years with alopecia areata. Some clones in this sample may be carry-over from other donors' samples. Each CDR3 is given with its conserved first and last residue. Fields, in order: V gene, D gene, clone size, J gene, CDR3 protein, CDR3 DNA. A D gene is named only where the DNA matches it firmly. The listing skips clone size in some rows; elsewhere it reads once, few, many or a size class.

TRBV6-2/TRBV6-3	TRBD2	.	TRBJ2-7	CASLLAGAAEQYF	TGTGCCAGCCTCCTAGCGGGAGCCGCCGAGCAGTACTTC
TRBV6-2/TRBV6-3	.	.	TRBJ1-5	CASRRGRDQPQHF	TGTGCCAGCCGACGGGGGAGGGATCAGCCCCAGCATTTT
TRBV24-1	TRBD1	many	TRBJ1-5	CATSSTGAGQPQHF	TGTGCCACCAGTTCGACAGGGGCGGGTCAGCCCCAGCATTTT
TRBV6-2/TRBV6-3	TRBD2	.	TRBJ2-5	CASSYVGGQETQYF	TGTGCCAGCAGTTACGTCGGGGGGCAAGAGACCCAGTACTTC
TRBV4-3	.	.	TRBJ2-3	CASSQDSWETDTQYF	TGCGCCAGCAGCCAAGATAGCTGGGAAACAGATACGCAGTATTTT
TRBV5-1	TRBD1	few	TRBJ2-5	CASSLRPGQGVKVQETQYF	TGCGCCAGCAGCTTAAGACCGGGACAGGGGGTGAAAGTCCAAGAGACCCAGTACTTC
TRBV20-1	TRBD2	.	TRBJ2-7	CSARPPGGYEQYF	TGCAGTGCTAGGCCCCCGGGGGGGTACGAGCAGTACTTC
TRBV12-3/TRBV12-4	TRBD1	.	TRBJ2-5	CASSRTGTGGETQYF	TGTGCCAGCAGTCGCACCGGGACAGGCGGGGAGACCCAGTACTTC
TRBV7-2	.	few	TRBJ2-4	CASSPFGGGLAKNIQYF	TGTGCCAGCAGCCCGTTCGGGGGCGGGCTAGCCAAAAACATTCAGTACTTC
TRBV5-5	TRBD2	few	TRBJ2-1	CASSLLVAGGTDEQFF	TGTGCCAGCAGCCTCCTTGTGGCGGGGGGGACGGATGAGCAGTTCTTC
TRBV6-5	TRBD1	many	TRBJ1-5	CASSRQGASNQPQHF	TGTGCCAGCAGTAGACAGGGGGCGAGCAATCAGCCCCAGCATTTT
TRBV7-9	.	many	TRBJ2-5	CASSLDSRTQYF	TGTGCCAGCAGCTTAGATTCGCGGACCCAGTACTTC
TRBV12-3/TRBV12-4	.	.	TRBJ1-2	CASRTERPLYGYTF	TGTGCCAGCAGAACCGAGCGCCCCCTTTATGGCTACACCTTC
TRBV24-1	.	many	TRBJ2-7	CATSDVASYEQYF	TGTGCCACCAGTGATGTGGCAAGCTACGAGCAGTACTTC
TRBV18	.	many	TRBJ1-6	CASSPIDLNSPLHF	TGTGCCAGCTCACCGATCGACCTTAATTCACCCCTCCACTTT
TRBV7-2	.	many	TRBJ2-3	CASSLVAGAGDTQYF	TGTGCCAGCAGCTTAGTGGCGGGGGCCGGGGATACGCAGTATTTT
TRBV4-3	.	.	TRBJ2-2	CASSQGPVTGELFF	TGCGCCAGCAGCCAAGGTCCGGTCACCGGGGAGCTGTTTTTT
TRBV29-1	.	.	TRBJ2-3	CSVEDRGTSSTDTQYF	TGCAGCGTTGAAGATCGGGGAACCTCTAGCACAGATACGCAGTATTTT
TRBV11-1	.	.	TRBJ1-2	CASSSSRDSSYGYTF	TGTGCCAGCAGCTCCTCCAGGGATTCCTCCTATGGCTACACCTTC
TRBV24-1	.	.	TRBJ2-3	CATSITDTQYF	TGTGCCACCAGTATAACAGATACGCAGTATTTT
TRBV7-2	.	few	TRBJ2-2	CASSLGGGGTGELFF	TGTGCCAGCAGCTTAGGCGGGGGCGGCACCGGGGAGCTGTTTTTT
TRBV18	.	.	TRBJ2-5	CASSPLPGAEETQYF	TGTGCCAGCTCACCACTCCCGGGGGCGGAGGAGACCCAGTACTTC
TRBV3-1	TRBD2	.	TRBJ2-7	CASSSSPSSGGREQYF	TGTGCCAGCAGCTCATCCCCTTCTAGCGGGGGGCGCGAGCAGTACTTC
TRBV6-4	.	few	TRBJ2-1	CASSQLAGRDNEQFF	TGTGCCAGCAGCCAACTGGCGGGACGTGACAATGAGCAGTTCTTC
TRBV6-5	.	.	TRBJ2-1	CASSYHRGGSEQFF	TGTGCCAGCAGTTACCACAGGGGGGGTAGTGAGCAGTTCTTC
TRBV20-1	.	many	TRBJ2-3	CSAPRPGGTDTQYF	TGCAGTGCTCCCCGCCCTGGCGGAACAGATACGCAGTATTTT
TRBV12-3/TRBV12-4	TRBD1	.	TRBJ1-5	CASSLQTGGNQPQHF	TGTGCCAGCAGTTTGCAGACAGGGGGCAATCAGCCCCAGCATTTT